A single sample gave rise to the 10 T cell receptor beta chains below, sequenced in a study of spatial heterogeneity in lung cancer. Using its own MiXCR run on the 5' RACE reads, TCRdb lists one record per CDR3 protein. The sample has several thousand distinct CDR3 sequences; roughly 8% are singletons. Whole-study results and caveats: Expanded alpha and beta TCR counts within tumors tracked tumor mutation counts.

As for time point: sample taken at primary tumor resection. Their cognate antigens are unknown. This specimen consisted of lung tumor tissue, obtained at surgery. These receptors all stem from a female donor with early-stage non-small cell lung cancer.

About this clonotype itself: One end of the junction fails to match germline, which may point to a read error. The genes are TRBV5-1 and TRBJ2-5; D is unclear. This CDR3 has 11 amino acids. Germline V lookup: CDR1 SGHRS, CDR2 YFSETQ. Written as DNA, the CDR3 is TGCGTCAGCACCTTGGGAGAGACCCAGTACTTC. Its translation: CVSTLGETQYF.

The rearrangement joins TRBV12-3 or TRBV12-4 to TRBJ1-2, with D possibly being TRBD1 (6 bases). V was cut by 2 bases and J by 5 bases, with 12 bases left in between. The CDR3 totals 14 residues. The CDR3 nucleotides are TGTGCCAGCAGTTTACGGACAGTTAAATATGGCTACACCTTC. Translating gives CASSLRTVKYGYTF.

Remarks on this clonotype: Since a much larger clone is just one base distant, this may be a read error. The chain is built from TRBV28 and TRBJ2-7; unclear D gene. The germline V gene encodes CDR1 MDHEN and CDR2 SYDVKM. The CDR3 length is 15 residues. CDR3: CVSHTQDPPLYEQYF. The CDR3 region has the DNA TGTGTCAGCCACACGCAGGATCCCCCTCTCTACGAGCAGTACTTC.

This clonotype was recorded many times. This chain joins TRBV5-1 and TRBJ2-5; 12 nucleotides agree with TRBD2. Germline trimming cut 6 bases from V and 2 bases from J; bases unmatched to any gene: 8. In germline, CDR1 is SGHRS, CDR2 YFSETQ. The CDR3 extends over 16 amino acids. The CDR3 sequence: CASNLGLAGLQETQYF. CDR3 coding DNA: TGCGCCAGCAATCTCGGACTAGCGGGGCTACAAGAGACCCAGTACTTC.

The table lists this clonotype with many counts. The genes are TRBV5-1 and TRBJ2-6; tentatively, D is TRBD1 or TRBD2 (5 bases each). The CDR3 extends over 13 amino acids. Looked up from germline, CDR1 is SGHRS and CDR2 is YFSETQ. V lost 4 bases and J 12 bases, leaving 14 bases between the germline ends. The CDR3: CASSGGTTRVLTF. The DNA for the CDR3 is TGCGCCAGCAGCGGGGGAACCACACGCGTCCTGACTTTC.

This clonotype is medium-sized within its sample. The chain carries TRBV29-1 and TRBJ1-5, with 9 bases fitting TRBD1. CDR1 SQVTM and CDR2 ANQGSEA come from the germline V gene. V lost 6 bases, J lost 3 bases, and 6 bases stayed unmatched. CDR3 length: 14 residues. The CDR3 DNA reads TGCAGCGTCGCGACAGGGGGGATCAATCAGCCCCAGCATTTT. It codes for CSVATGGINQPQHF.

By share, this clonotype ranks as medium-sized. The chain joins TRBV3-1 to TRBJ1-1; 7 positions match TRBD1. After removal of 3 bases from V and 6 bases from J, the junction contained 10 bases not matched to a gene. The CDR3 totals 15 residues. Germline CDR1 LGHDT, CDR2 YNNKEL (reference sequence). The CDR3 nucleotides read TGTGCCAGCAGCCACCTCTCGTTCGGGACAGCTGAAGCTTTCTTT. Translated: CASSHLSFGTAEAFF.

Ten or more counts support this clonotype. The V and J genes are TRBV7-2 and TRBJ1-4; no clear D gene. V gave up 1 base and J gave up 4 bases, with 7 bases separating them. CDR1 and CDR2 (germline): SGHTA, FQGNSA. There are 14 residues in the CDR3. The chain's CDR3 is CASSLDRNNEKLFF. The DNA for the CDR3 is TGTGCCAGCAGCTTAGACAGAAATAATGAAAAACTGTTTTTT. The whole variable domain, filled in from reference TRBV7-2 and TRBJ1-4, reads GAGVSQSPSNKVTEKGKDVELRCDPISGHTALYWYRQSLGQGLEFLIYFQGNSAPDKSGLPSDRFSAERTGGSVSTLTIQRTQQEDSAVYLCASSLDRNNEKLFFGSGTQLSVL.

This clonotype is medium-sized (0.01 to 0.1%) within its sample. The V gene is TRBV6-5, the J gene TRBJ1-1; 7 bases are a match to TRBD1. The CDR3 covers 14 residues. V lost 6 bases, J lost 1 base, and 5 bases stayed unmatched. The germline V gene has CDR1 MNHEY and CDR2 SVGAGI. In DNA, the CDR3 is TGTGCCAGCAGCCCGGACAGGCGGAACACTGAAGCTTTCTTT. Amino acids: CASSPDRRNTEAFF.

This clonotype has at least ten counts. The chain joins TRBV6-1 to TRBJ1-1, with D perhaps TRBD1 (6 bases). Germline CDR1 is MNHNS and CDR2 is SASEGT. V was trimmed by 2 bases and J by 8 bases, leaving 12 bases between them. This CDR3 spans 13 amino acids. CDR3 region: CASSESGGEEAFF. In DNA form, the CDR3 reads TGTGCCAGCAGTGAATCGGGGGGCGAGGAAGCTTTCTTT.